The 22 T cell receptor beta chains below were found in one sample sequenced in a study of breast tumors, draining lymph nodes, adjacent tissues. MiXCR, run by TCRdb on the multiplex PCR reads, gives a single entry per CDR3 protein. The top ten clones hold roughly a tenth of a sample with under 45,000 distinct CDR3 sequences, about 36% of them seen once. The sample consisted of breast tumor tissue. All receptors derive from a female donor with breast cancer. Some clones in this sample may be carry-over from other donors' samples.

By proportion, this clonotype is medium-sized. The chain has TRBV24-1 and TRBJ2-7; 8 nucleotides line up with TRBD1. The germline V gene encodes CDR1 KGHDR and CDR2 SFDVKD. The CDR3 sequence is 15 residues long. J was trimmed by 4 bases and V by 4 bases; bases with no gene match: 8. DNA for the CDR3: TGTGCCACCAGTGACTCCGGACAGGGCATGTACGAGCAGTACTTC. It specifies CATSDSGQGMYEQYF.

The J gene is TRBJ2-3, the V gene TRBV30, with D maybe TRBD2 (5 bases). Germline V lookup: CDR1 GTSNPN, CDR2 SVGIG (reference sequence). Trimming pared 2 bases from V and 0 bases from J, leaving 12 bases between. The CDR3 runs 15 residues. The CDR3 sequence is CAWSRSGPSTDTQYF. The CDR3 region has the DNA TGTGCCTGGAGTAGAAGCGGACCTAGCACAGATACGCAGTATTTT.

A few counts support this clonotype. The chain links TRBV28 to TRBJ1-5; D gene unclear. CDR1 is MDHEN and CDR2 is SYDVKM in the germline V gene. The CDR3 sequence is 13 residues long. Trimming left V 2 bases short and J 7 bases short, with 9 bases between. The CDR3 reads CASSLRRGQPQHF. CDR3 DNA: TGTGCCAGCAGTTTAAGGCGGGGACAGCCCCAGCATTTT.

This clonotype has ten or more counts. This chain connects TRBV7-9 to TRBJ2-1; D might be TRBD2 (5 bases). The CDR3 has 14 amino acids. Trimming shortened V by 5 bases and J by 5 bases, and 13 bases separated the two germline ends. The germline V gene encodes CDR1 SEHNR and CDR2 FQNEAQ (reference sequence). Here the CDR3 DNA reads TGTGCCAGCAGCCCAACTAGATCCCACAATGAGCAGTTCTTC. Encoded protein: CASSPTRSHNEQFF.

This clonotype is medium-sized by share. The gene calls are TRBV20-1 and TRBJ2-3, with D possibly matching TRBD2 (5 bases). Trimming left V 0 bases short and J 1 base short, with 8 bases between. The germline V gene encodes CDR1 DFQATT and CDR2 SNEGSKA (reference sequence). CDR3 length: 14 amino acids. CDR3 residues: CSAREDGGTDTQYF. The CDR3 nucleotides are TGCAGTGCTAGAGAAGACGGGGGCACAGATACGCAGTATTTT.

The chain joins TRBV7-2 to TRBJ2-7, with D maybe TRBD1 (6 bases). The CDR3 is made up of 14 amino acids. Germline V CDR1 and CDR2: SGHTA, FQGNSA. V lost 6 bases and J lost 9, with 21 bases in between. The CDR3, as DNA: TGTGCCAGCAGGCATACAGGGATCGGTTCCGGGCAGTACTTC. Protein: CASRHTGIGSGQYF. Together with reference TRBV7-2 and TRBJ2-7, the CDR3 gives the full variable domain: GAGVSQSPSNKVTEKGKDVELRCDPISGHTALYWYRQSLGQGLEFLIYFQGNSAPDKSGLPSDRFSAERTGGSVSTLTIQRTQQEDSAVYLCASRHTGIGSGQYFGPGTRLTVT.

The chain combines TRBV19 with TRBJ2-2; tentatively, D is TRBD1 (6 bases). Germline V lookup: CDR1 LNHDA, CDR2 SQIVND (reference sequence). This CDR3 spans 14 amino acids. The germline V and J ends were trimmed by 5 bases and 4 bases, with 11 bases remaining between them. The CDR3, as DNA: TGTGCCAGTAGTGCAAGGACAGCCACCGGGGAGCTGTTTTTT. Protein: CASSARTATGELFF.

The CDR3 nucleotides are TGCGCCAGCAGCCCGACAGGGTTTAGATTGGACACAGATACGCAGTATTTT. Its protein product is CASSPTGFRLDTDTQYF. The gene calls are TRBV5-1 and TRBJ2-3, with 7 bases aligning to TRBD1. Germline trimming cut 4 bases from V and 2 bases from J; bases unmatched to any gene: 13. CDR1 SGHRS and CDR2 YFSETQ come from the germline V gene. CDR3 length: 17 amino acids.

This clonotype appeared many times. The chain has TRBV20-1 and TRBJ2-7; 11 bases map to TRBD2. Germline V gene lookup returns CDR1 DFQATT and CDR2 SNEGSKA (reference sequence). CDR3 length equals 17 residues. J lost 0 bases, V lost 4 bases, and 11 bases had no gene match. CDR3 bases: TGCAGTGCTAAGTATCCGACTAGCGGGGCACTCTCCTACGAGCAGTACTTC. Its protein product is CSAKYPTSGALSYEQYF.

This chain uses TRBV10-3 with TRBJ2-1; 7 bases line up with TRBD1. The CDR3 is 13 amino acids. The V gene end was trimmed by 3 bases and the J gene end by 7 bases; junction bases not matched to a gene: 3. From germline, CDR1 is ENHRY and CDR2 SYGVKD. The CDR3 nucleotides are TGTGCCATCAGTGACAACAGGGGTAATGAGCAGTTCTTC. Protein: CAISDNRGNEQFF.

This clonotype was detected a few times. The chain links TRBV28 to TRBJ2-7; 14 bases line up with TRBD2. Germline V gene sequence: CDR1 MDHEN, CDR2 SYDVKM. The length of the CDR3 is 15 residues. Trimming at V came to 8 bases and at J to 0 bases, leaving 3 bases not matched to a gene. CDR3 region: CASGGLAGDSYEQYF. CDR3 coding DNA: TGTGCCAGCGGGGGACTAGCGGGAGACTCCTACGAGCAGTACTTC.

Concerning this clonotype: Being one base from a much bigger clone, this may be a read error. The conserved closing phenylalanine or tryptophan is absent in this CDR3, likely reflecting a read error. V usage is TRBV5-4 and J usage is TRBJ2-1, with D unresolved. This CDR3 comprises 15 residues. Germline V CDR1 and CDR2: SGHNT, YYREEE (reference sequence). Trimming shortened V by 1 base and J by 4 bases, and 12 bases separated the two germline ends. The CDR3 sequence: CASSLIGSRYNEQFL. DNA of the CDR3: TGTGCCAGCAGCTTGATCGGGTCGCGGTACAATGAGCAGTTCCTC.

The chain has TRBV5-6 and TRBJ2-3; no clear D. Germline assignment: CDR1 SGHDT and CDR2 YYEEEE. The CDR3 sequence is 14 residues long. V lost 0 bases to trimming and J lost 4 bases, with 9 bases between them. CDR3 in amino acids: CASSLGPRADTQYF. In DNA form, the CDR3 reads TGTGCCAGCAGCTTGGGGCCGCGAGCAGATACGCAGTATTTT.

The CDR3 is CASRNPGGAGEKLFF. Written as DNA, the CDR3 is TGTGCCAGCAGGAACCCGGGGGGGGCAGGAGAAAAACTGTTTTTT. The V call is TRBV6-1, the J call TRBJ1-4; tentatively, D is TRBD1 (6 bases). Trimming took 6 bases from V and 8 from J, leaving 19 bases between them. In germline, CDR1 is MNHNS, CDR2 SASEGT. The CDR3 extends over 15 amino acids.

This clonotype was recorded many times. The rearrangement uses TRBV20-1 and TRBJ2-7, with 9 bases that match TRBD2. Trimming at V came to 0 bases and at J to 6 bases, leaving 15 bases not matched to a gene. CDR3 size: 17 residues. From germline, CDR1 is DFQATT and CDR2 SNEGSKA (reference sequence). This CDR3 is CSARDSRWGLATLEQYF. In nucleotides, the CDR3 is TGCAGTGCTAGAGACTCGAGGTGGGGACTAGCTACCCTCGAGCAGTACTTC.

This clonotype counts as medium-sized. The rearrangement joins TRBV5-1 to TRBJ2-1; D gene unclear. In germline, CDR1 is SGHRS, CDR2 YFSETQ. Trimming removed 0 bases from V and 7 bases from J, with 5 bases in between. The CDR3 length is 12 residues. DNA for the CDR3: TGCGCCAGCAGCTTGGGGGCGAATGAGCAGTTCTTC. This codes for CASSLGANEQFF.

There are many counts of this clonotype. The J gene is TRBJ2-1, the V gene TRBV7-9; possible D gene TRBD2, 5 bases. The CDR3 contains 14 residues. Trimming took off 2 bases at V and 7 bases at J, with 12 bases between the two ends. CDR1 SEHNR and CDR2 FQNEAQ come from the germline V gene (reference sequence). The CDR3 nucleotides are TGTGCCAGCAGCTTAAAGGGAGATCGGAATGAGCAGTTCTTC. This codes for CASSLKGDRNEQFF.

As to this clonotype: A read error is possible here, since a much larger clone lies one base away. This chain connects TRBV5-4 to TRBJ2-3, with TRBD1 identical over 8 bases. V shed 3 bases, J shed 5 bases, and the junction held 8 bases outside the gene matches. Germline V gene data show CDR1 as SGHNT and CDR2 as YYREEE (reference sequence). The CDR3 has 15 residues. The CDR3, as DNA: TGTGCCAGCAGCTCGGGACAGGAGGGGGGAGATACGCAGTATTTT. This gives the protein CASSSGQEGGDTQYF.

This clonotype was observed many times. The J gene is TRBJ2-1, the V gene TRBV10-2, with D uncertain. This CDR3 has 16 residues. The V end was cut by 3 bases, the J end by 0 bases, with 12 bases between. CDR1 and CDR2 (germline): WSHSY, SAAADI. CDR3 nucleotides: TGCGCCAGCAGTGAACCCAGCAGGAGCTCCTACAATGAGCAGTTCTTC. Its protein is CASSEPSRSSYNEQFF.

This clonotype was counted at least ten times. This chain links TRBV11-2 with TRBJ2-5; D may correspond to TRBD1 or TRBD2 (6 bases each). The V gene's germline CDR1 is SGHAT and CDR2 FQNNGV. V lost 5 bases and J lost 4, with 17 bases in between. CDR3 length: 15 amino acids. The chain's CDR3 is CASSGTTGTGETQYF. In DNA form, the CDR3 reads TGTGCCAGCAGCGGAACAACAGGGACTGGAGAGACCCAGTACTTC. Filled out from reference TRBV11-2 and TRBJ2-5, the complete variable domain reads EAGVAQSPRYKIIEKRQSVAFWCNPISGHATLYWYQQILGQGPKLLIQFQNNGVVDDSQLPKDRFSAERLKGVDSTLKIQPAKLEDSAVYLCASSGTTGTGETQYFGPGTRLLVL.

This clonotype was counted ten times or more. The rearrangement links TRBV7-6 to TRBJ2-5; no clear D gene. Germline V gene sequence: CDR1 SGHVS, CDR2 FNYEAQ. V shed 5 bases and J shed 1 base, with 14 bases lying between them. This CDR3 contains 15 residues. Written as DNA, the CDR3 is TGTGCCAGCAGCCGTATGACGAATCCCCAAGAGACCCAGTACTTC. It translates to CASSRMTNPQETQYF.

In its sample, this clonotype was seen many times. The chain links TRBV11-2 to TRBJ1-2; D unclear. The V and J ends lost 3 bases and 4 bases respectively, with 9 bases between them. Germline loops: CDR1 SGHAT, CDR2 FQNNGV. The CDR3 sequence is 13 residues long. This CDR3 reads CASSFPGGYGYTF. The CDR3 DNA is TGTGCCAGCAGCTTTCCGGGAGGCTATGGCTACACCTTC.